Listed below are T cell receptor beta chains from one sample, sequenced in a study of molecular identifiers for immune sequencing clone quantification. TCRdb re-called the PCR reads through MiXCR, storing one row per CDR3 protein. Among tens of thousands of distinct CDR3 sequences listed, approximately 21% were seen once. Specimen: naive CD8+ T cells from blood, with Jurkat cell RNA spiked in. These receptors all stem from a human donor in good health. Some libraries in this study had Jurkat cell RNA spiked in. Each CDR3 is given without its conserved first and last residue.

CDR3	V	J
SVAGTEAEAF	TRBV29-1	TRBJ1-1
ASSTQGQPQH	TRBV11-2	TRBJ1-5
AWAHGTSDEQF	TRBV30	TRBJ2-1
ASSSGGKDEQY	TRBV7-9	TRBJ2-7
ASSFSSDTQY	TRBV12-3/TRBV12-4	TRBJ2-3
ASSHTPDRGPPITDTQY	TRBV23-1	TRBJ2-3
AWDEGLATGETQY	TRBV30	TRBJ2-5
ASSIGLAGGLEQY	TRBV19	TRBJ2-7
SAPGHTEDTQY	TRBV29-1	TRBJ2-3
ASSHSPEPQH	TRBV7-9	TRBJ1-5